The 24 T cell receptor beta chains given below trace back to one sample, sequenced in a study of radiation and T cells in renal cell carcinoma. Stated time point: baseline pretreatment blood. Treatment given: 15 Gy SBRT to primary tumor, nephrectomy 4 weeks later. Assay: immunoSEQ multiplex PCR; the TCRdb copy retains only in-frame clones and omits some. Of 94,000 or so clones in the sample, 82% were seen once. This sample comprised blood, obtained from a patient whose treatment included radiotherapy and nephrectomy. The receptor source for this set is a man between 60 and 70 years old with renal cell carcinoma.

The CDR3 spells CASSFEIWGETQYF. CDR3 DNA sequence: TGTGCCAGCAGTTTCGAAATATGGGGGGAGACCCAGTACTTC. The chain has TRBV6-4 and TRBJ2-5, with D perhaps TRBD1 or TRBD2 (5 bases each). Per germline, CDR1 MRHNA and CDR2 SNTAGT. This CDR3 contains 14 residues. The V and J ends lost 5 bases and 5 bases respectively, with 15 bases between them.

This chain links TRBV15 with TRBJ2-1; TRBD1 matches at 9 bases. The CDR3 is made up of 14 amino acids. Germline V gene data show CDR1 as LNHNV and CDR2 as YYDKDF (reference sequence). Germline trimming cut 8 bases from V and 7 bases from J; bases unmatched to any gene: 9. CDR3 loop: CATGRDRDLNEQFF. In DNA form, the CDR3 reads TGTGCCACCGGCCGGGACAGGGACTTGAATGAGCAGTTCTTC.

The rearrangement joins TRBV5-1 to TRBJ2-2; D may be TRBD2 (6 bases). The V end was cut by 5 bases, the J end by 2 bases, with 10 bases between. The CDR3 runs to 14 residues. From germline, CDR1 is SGHRS and CDR2 YFSETQ. DNA of the CDR3: TGCGCCAGCAGGGATAGCGGAAACACCGGGGAGCTGTTTTTT. As protein: CASRDSGNTGELFF.

This chain links TRBV19 with TRBJ1-2; D not certain. This CDR3 comprises 14 residues. Trimming took 7 bases from V and 0 from J, leaving 12 bases between them. CDR1 and CDR2 (germline): LNHDA, SQIVND (reference sequence). The CDR3 coding sequence is TGTGCCAGTACCCGCGGCGGGGCTAACTATGGCTACACCTTC. Protein product: CASTRGGANYGYTF.

The rearrangement links TRBV5-1 to TRBJ2-7; 7 bases agree with TRBD1. Trimming cost V 0 bases and J 1 base; bases outside gene matches: 1. The CDR3 extends over 14 amino acids. Germline V gene sequence: CDR1 SGHRS, CDR2 YFSETQ. The CDR3 sequence is CASSLAQGSYEQYF. DNA of the CDR3: TGCGCCAGCAGCTTGGCACAGGGGTCCTACGAGCAGTACTTC.

This clone was counted between two and nine times. CDR3 DNA sequence: TGCGCCAGCAGCTTGGTTCTGGGTCGCGGCGGCTACACCTTC. The encoded protein is CASSLVLGRGGYTF. The chain links TRBV5-1 to TRBJ1-2; D is unclear. The V gene's germline CDR1 is SGHRS and CDR2 YFSETQ. Trimming cost V 0 bases and J 8 bases, with 14 bases left between them. The CDR3 has 14 residues.

A few counts support this clone. The gene calls are TRBV28 and TRBJ1-4; TRBD1 is a possible D gene (5 bases). The CDR3 runs 14 residues. V was clipped by 10 bases and J by 0 bases, with 12 bases between them. CDR1 and CDR2 (germline): MDHEN, SYDVKM. Here the CDR3 DNA reads TGTGCCATCTCAGGGAGCCCAACTAATGAAAAACTGTTTTTT. Its protein is CAISGSPTNEKLFF.

The J gene is TRBJ2-7, the V gene TRBV5-1; 7 bases map to TRBD1. The CDR3 runs to 14 residues. Losses at the gene ends were 4 bases for V and 2 bases for J; bases not matched to a gene: 6. Germline V gene sequence: CDR1 SGHRS, CDR2 YFSETQ. The DNA of the CDR3 is TGCGCCAGCAGCATGTTAGGGGGCACCTACGAGCAGTACTTC. It codes for CASSMLGGTYEQYF.

V gene TRBV7-9 combines with J gene TRBJ2-1; 7 bases line up with TRBD2. The germline V gene encodes CDR1 SEHNR and CDR2 FQNEAQ (reference sequence). CDR3 length: 16 residues. Trimming cost V 5 bases and J 7 bases; bases outside gene matches: 14. CDR3: CASSPRLAIIGNEQFF. The CDR3 DNA sequence: TGTGCCAGCAGCCCGCGACTAGCCATTATTGGAAATGAGCAGTTCTTC.

The chain employs TRBV5-3 and TRBJ1-5, with 11 bases lining up with TRBD1. TRBV5-3 is recorded as an ORF, its role being uncertain. The CDR3 extends over 17 amino acids. With V trimmed by 10 bases and J by 0 bases, 12 bases remained unmatched. CDR3 in DNA: TGTGCCGTCAGATCGGGACAGGGGGTTATTAGCAATCAGCCCCAGCATTTT. Protein product: CAVRSGQGVISNQPQHF.

This clone has more than one count but fewer than ten. The chain employs TRBV10-1 and TRBJ2-2; D unresolved. The CDR3 is 11 amino acids. The V end was cut by 3 bases, the J end by 6 bases, with 2 bases between. The germline gives CDR1 WNHNN, CDR2 SYGVQD (reference sequence). The CDR3 nucleotides are TGCGCCAGCAGTGACTCCGGGGAGCTGTTTTTT. It codes for CASSDSGELFF.

V is TRBV27 and J is TRBJ1-5; no definite D call. Germline V gene lookup returns CDR1 MNHEY and CDR2 SMNVEV (reference sequence). The CDR3 has 15 residues. Trimming left V 5 bases short and J 4 bases short, with 15 bases between. The CDR3 spells CASSPSDWANQPQHF. In nucleotides, the CDR3 is TGTGCCAGCAGTCCTTCGGACTGGGCGAATCAGCCCCAGCATTTT.

The chain combines TRBV7-8 with TRBJ1-5; D call uncertain. CDR3 length: 16 residues. The germline V gene has CDR1 SGHVS and CDR2 FQNEAQ. The V end was cut by 1 base, the J end by 0 bases, with 10 bases between. The CDR3 DNA reads as TGTGCCAGCAGCTTAGGAATACAGAATAGCAATCAGCCCCAGCATTTT. Translated: CASSLGIQNSNQPQHF.

This clone was counted a single time. V gene TRBV6-1 combines with J gene TRBJ2-1, with D perhaps TRBD2 (7 bases). V dropped 8 bases and J dropped 7 bases, with 18 bases sitting between them. Per the germline V gene, CDR1 is MNHNS and CDR2 is SASEGT. This CDR3 is 14 amino acids long. CDR3 sequence (DNA): TGTGCCAGCTTGCAACAGGGAGGGAAGAATGAGCAGTTCTTC. Its translation: CASLQQGGKNEQFF.

The V call is TRBV14, the J call TRBJ2-7; TRBD1 might be the D (5 bases). Per the germline V gene, CDR1 is SGHDN and CDR2 is FVKESK. V gave up 1 base and J gave up 6 bases, with 10 bases separating them. The CDR3 is made up of 13 amino acids. CDR3 loop: CASSQAAQGEQYF. As DNA, the CDR3 is TGTGCCAGCAGCCAAGCAGCCCAGGGCGAGCAGTACTTC.

This chain connects TRBV6-4 to TRBJ1-3, with D possibly being TRBD1 (6 bases). Germline V CDR1 and CDR2: MRHNA, SNTAGT. Trimming pared 4 bases from V and 0 bases from J, leaving 16 bases between. This CDR3 region has 17 residues. CDR3 in amino acids: CASSVDGTSSSGNTIYF. The CDR3 DNA reads as TGTGCCAGCAGTGTCGACGGGACAAGCTCCTCTGGAAACACCATATATTTT.

CDR3 residues: CASSIEPQKQFF. CDR3 DNA: TGTGCCAGTAGTATAGAACCGCAAAAGCAGTTCTTC. The V call is TRBV19, the J call TRBJ2-1, with D unclear. V was pared by 0 bases and J by 11 bases, with 8 bases between. Germline CDR1 reads LNHDA; CDR2 reads SQIVND (reference sequence). The CDR3 is made up of 12 amino acids.

The gene calls are TRBV6-5 and TRBJ2-5; 7 positions agree with TRBD1. The J call may be incorrect, as the DNA end agrees better with TRBJ2-7. The germline V gene has CDR1 MNHEY and CDR2 SVGAGI. The length of the CDR3 is 16 residues. The CDR3 region is CASSYSSPRQGYEQYF. CDR3 in DNA: TGTGCCAGCAGTTACAGCAGTCCGAGACAGGGATACGAGCAGTACTTC.

This chain joins TRBV28 and TRBJ1-5; D possibly corresponds to TRBD1 (5 bases). The CDR3 totals 15 residues. The germline V gene has CDR1 MDHEN and CDR2 SYDVKM. The V gene lost 5 bases and the J gene lost 7 bases, with 18 bases spanning the gap. The CDR3, as DNA: TGTGCCAGCAGTGGATTACAGGCGTGGCAACAGCCCCAGCATTTT. Translation gives CASSGLQAWQQPQHF.

The chain couples TRBV7-9 to TRBJ2-7, with 7 bases matching TRBD1. Germline CDR1 is SEHNR and CDR2 is FQNEAQ (reference sequence). The CDR3 loop spans 14 amino acids. V lost 1 base, J lost 4 bases, and 4 bases stayed unmatched. DNA for the CDR3: TGTGCCAGCAGCTTAGTTGGCAGGGGGTACGAGCAGTACTTC. Protein: CASSLVGRGYEQYF.

This clone was seen a handful of times. The gene calls are TRBV15 and TRBJ2-5; D unclear. The V end was cut by 0 bases, the J end by 1 base, with 3 bases between. Germline CDR1 reads LNHNV; CDR2 reads YYDKDF (reference sequence). CDR3 length equals 13 residues. The CDR3 is CATSREPQETQYF. CDR3 nucleotides: TGTGCCACCAGCAGAGAACCCCAAGAGACCCAGTACTTC.

The chain joins TRBV19 to TRBJ1-1; TRBD1 is a possible D gene (5 bases). V was pared by 4 bases and J by 9 bases, with 15 bases between. Per the germline V gene, CDR1 is LNHDA and CDR2 is SQIVND (reference sequence). This CDR3 comprises 13 residues. Here the CDR3 reads CASSTDPGFKAFF. In DNA form, the CDR3 reads TGTGCCAGTAGTACCGATCCAGGGTTTAAAGCTTTCTTT.

The rearrangement links TRBV13 to TRBJ1-3; D possibly corresponds to TRBD1 (5 bases). CDR1 is PRHDT, CDR2 FYEKMQ, per germline (reference sequence). This CDR3 is built from 14 residues. Trimming removed 4 bases from V and 0 bases from J, with 7 bases in between. The CDR3 loop is CASSSRGSGNTIYF. The CDR3 DNA reads TGTGCCAGCAGCTCGAGGGGCTCTGGAAACACCATATATTTT.

The gene calls are TRBV7-2 and TRBJ2-7, with D unresolved. The V end lost 5 bases, the J end lost 4 bases, and 9 bases lay between the germline ends. This CDR3 comprises 12 residues. Germline lookup yields CDR1 SGHTA and CDR2 FQGNSA. The DNA of the CDR3 is TGTGCCAGCAGCACCCCCTATTACGAGCAGTACTTC. Protein product: CASSTPYYEQYF.